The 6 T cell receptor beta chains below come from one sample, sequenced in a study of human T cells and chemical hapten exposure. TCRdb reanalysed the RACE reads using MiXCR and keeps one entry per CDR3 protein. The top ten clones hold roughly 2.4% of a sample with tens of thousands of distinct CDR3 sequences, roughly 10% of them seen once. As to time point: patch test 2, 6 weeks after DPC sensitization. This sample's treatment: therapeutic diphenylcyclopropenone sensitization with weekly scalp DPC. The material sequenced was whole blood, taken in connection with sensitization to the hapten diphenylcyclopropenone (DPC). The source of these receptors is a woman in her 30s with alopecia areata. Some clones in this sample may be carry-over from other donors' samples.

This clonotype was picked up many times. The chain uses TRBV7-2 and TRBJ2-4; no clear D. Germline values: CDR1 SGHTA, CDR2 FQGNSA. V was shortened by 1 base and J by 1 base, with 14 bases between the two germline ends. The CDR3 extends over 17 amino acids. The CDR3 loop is CASSLDMGIGAKNIQYF. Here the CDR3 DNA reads TGTGCCAGCAGCTTAGATATGGGGATTGGTGCCAAAAACATTCAGTACTTC.

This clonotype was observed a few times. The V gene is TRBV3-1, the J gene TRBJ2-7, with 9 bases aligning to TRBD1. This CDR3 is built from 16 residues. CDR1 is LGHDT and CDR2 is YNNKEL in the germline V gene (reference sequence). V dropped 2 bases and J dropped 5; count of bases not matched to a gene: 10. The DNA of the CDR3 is TGTGCCAGCAGCCAAACACAGGGGGCCCGTACGGACGAGCAGTACTTC. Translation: CASSQTQGARTDEQYF.

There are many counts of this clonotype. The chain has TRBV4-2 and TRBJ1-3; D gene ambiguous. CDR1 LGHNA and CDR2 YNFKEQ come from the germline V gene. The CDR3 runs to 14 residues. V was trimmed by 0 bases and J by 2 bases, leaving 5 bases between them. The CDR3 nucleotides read TGTGCCAGCAGCCAAGAAGTAACTGGAAACACCATATATTTT. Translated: CASSQEVTGNTIYF.

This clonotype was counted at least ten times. The CDR3 reads CASSQVGGHSYNEQFF. The CDR3 coding sequence is TGCGCCAGCAGCCAAGTCGGAGGCCACTCCTACAATGAGCAGTTCTTC. This chain connects TRBV4-3 to TRBJ2-1; weak D call: TRBD2 (5 bases). Germline V gives CDR1 LGHNA, CDR2 YSLEER. V was cut by 1 base and J by 0 bases, with 10 bases left in between. The length of the CDR3 is 16 residues.

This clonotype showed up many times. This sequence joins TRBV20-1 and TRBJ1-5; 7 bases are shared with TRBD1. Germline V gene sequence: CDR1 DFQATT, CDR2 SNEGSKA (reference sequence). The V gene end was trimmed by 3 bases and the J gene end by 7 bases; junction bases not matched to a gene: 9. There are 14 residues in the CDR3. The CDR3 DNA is TGCAGTGCTAGGCCTACAGGGGAAAGGCAGCCCCAGCATTTT. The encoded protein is CSARPTGERQPQHF.

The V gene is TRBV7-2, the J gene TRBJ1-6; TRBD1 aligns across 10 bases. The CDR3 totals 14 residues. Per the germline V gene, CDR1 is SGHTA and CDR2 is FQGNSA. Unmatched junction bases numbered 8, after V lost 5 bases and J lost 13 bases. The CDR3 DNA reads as TGTGCCAGCAGCGCGGGACAGGGGCAGAGCCCCCTCCACTTT. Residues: CASSAGQGQSPLHF.